The rows below give T cell receptor beta chains drawn from one sample of a study of shared clonotypes between healthy human individuals. The table came from immunoSEQ multiplex PCR; TCRdb's copy has only in-frame clones and leaves some out. The sample includes some 510,000 clones, roughly 78% of them seen just once. Sequencing was carried out using PBMCs. All receptors come from a woman aged 40 to 50 in good health. Some clones in this sample may be carry-over from other donors' samples. Each CDR3 is given with its conserved first and last residue. A D gene is named only where the DNA matches it firmly. Rows may omit the clone size; those that give it use once, few, many or a size class.

J,D,V,length,size,DNA,CDR3
TRBJ2-7,NA,TRBV27,17,NA,TGTGCCAGCAGTTTGTGGGCCAGACCGGGACTCAATTCCGAGCAGTACTTC,CASSLWARPGLNSEQYF
TRBJ2-7,TRBD1,TRBV6-5,14,NA,TGTGCCAGCAGAAGAGACAGGGAAGACTACGAGCAGTACTTC,CASRRDREDYEQYF
TRBJ1-4,NA,TRBV11-2,15,NA,TGTGCCAGCAGCGAGGGGGTCCGGGTAGCTGAAAAACTGTTTTTT,CASSEGVRVAEKLFF
TRBJ1-6,NA,TRBV4-2,15,NA,TGTGCCAGCAGCCAAGATATGGGTCGAAGATCACCCCTCCACTTT,CASSQDMGRRSPLHF
TRBJ1-4,NA,TRBV28,15,NA,TGTGCCAGCAGTTTAAGTGTTGGAGTTGGTGAAAAACTGTTTTTT,CASSLSVGVGEKLFF
TRBJ2-3,NA,TRBV12-5,14,once,TGTGCTAGTGGTACCGGACACGGAGGGGATACGCAGTATTTT,CASGTGHGGDTQYF
TRBJ2-2,TRBD2,TRBV27,18,NA,TGTGCCAGCAGTTTATTCGGACTAGCGGGAGTTGGCACCGGGGAGCTGTTTTTT,CASSLFGLAGVGTGELFF
TRBJ2-7,TRBD2,TRBV4-2,15,NA,TGTGCCAGCAGCCCCGGGACTAGCGTGGCCTACGAGCAGTACTTC,CASSPGTSVAYEQYF
TRBJ1-1,TRBD1,TRBV6-6,15,NA,TGTGCCAGCAGTTACGCAGGGGGGACCAACACTGAAGCTTTCTTT,CASSYAGGTNTEAFF
TRBJ1-5,NA,TRBV5-6,14,NA,TGTGCCAGCAGCGAACAGGGTGGCAATCAGCCCCAGCATTTT,CASSEQGGNQPQHF
TRBJ2-1,TRBD2,TRBV5-1,16,NA,TGCGCCAGCAGCCGACTAGCGGGAGCAGTCTACAATGAGCAGTTCTTC,CASSRLAGAVYNEQFF
TRBJ2-2,NA,TRBV21-1,17,NA,TGTGCCAGCAGCAAAACCACACCAAGGCCGAACACCGGGGAGCTGTTTTTT,CASSKTTPRPNTGELFF
TRBJ2-5,NA,TRBV4-3,14,few,TGCGCCAGCAGCTACGTCGGGCCTCAAGAGACCCAGTACTTC,CASSYVGPQETQYF
TRBJ1-4,TRBD1,TRBV4-3,18,once,TGCGCCAGCAGCCCAGGACAGGGATGGTTAGGAACTAATGAAAAACTGTTTTTT,CASSPGQGWLGTNEKLFF
TRBJ2-1,TRBD1,TRBV11-2,15,many,TGTGCCAGCAGCGTGACAGGGGGGATTCGCAATGAGCAGTTCTTC,CASSVTGGIRNEQFF
TRBJ1-2,NA,TRBV28,12,NA,TGTGCCAGCAGTACCCCTCCCCGGGGACCCACCTTC,CASSTPPRGPTF
TRBJ2-7,TRBD2,TRBV5-6,15,NA,TGTGCCAGCAGCGCCCAGGGACTATACACCTACGAGCAGTACTTC,CASSAQGLYTYEQYF
TRBJ2-2,TRBD2,TRBV10-1,16,NA,TGCGCCAGCAGTGGCCCCGGGACTAGCGGGATAGGGGAGCTGTTTTTT,CASSGPGTSGIGELFF
TRBJ2-1,NA,TRBV30,14,NA,TGTGCCTGGAGTGAAGGCGGCACCTACAATGAGCAGTTCTTC,CAWSEGGTYNEQFF
TRBJ2-5,NA,TRBV7-9,14,NA,TGTGCCAGCAGCTTAGTAAGCGGACAAGAGACCCAGTACTTC,CASSLVSGQETQYF
TRBJ2-7,TRBD1,TRBV19,15,NA,TGTGCCAGTAGTGAAGCCGGGACAGGGGGCTACGAGCAGTACTTC,CASSEAGTGGYEQYF
TRBJ1-5,NA,TRBV28,14,NA,TGTGCCAGCAGGCAGGGCGGCCACAATCAGCCCCAGCATTTT,CASRQGGHNQPQHF
TRBJ1-2,NA,TRBV10-2,14,NA,TGCGCCAGCAGTGAGTCGCGGCAGGGCCTTGGCTACACCTTC,CASSESRQGLGYTF
TRBJ2-5,TRBD2,TRBV30,13,once,TGTGCCTGGAGGCTAGCGGGAGTAGAGACCCAGTACTTC,CAWRLAGVETQYF
TRBJ2-2,TRBD1,TRBV5-1,16,NA,TGCGCCAGCAGCTTGGAAGGGGGCCGGTCCACCGGGGAGCTGTTTTTT,CASSLEGGRSTGELFF
TRBJ2-7,TRBD1,TRBV28,13,NA,TGTGCCAGCAGCCCACAGGGGGCGGGGGAGCAGTACTTC,CASSPQGAGEQYF
TRBJ2-3,NA,TRBV5-8,16,NA,TGTGCCAGCAGCTTGGCCGAGGTAGCGGTCACAGATACGCAGTATTTT,CASSLAEVAVTDTQYF